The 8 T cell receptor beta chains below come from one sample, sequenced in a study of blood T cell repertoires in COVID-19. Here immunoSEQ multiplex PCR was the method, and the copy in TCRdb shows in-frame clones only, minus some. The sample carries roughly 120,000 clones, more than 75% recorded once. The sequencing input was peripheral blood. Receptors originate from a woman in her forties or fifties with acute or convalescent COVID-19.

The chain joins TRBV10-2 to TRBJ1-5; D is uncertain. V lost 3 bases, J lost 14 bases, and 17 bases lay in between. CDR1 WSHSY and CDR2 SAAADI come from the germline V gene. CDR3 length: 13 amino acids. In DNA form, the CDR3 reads TGCGCCAGCAGTGACGGTGGAGCCATCTCGGAGCATTTT. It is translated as CASSDGGAISEHF.

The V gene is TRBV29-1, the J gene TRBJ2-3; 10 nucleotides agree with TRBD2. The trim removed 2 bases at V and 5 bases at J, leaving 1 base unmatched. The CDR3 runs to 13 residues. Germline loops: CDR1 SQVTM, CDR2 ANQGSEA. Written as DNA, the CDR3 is TGCAGCGTTGAAATAGCGGGGGGAGATACGCAGTATTTT. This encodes CSVEIAGGDTQYF.

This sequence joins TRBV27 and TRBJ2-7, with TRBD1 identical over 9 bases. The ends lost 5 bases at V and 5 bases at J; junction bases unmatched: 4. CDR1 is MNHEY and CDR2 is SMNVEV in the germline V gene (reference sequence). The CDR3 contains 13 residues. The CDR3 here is CASSTTGGNEQYF. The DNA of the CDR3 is TGTGCCAGCAGTACGACAGGGGGAAACGAGCAGTACTTC.

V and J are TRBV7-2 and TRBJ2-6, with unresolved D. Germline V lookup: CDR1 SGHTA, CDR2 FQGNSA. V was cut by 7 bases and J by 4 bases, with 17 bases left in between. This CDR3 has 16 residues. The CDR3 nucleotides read TGTGCCAGCACCCCCCGCGCCGGTCTCGGGGCCAACGTCCTGACTTTC. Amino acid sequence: CASTPRAGLGANVLTF.

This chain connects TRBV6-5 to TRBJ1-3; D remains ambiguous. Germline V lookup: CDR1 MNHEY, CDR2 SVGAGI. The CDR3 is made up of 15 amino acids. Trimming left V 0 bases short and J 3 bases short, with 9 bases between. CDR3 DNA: TGTGCCAGCAGTTACTCGAACGGGATTGGAAACACCATATATTTT. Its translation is CASSYSNGIGNTIYF.

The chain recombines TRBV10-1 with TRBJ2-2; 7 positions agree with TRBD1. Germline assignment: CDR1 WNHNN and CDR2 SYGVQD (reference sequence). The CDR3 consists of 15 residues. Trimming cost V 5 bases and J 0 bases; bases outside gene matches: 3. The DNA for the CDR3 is TGCGCCAGCAGTTCCGACAGGGCGAACACCGGGGAGCTGTTTTTT. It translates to CASSSDRANTGELFF.

In nucleotides, the CDR3 is TGTGCCAGCAGCTCCGGGACAGCTTCACCCCTCCACTTT. Protein product: CASSSGTASPLHF. The chain has TRBV7-9 and TRBJ1-6, with 7 bases identical to TRBD1. Trimming took 4 bases from V and 9 from J; bases not matched to a gene: 3. The CDR3 extends over 13 amino acids. Germline V lookup: CDR1 SEHNR, CDR2 FQNEAQ (reference sequence).

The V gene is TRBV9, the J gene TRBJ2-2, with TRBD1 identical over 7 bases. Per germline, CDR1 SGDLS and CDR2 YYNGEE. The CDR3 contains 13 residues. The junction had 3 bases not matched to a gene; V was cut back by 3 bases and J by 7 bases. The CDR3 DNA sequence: TGTGCCAGCAGCGAACAGGGGCTCGGGGAGCTGTTTTTT. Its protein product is CASSEQGLGELFF.